The rows below give T cell receptor beta chains drawn from one sample of a study of cytomegalovirus exposure and HLA in healthy donors. TCRdb's copy holds only in-frame clones and misses some; the assay was immunoSEQ multiplex PCR. The sample is made up of approximately 110,000 clones, and the top ten hold over 0.8% of it. The sequencing input was PBMCs. These receptors all stem from a man in his late teens or twenties in good health and CMV-seronegative. Both conserved end residues are part of each CDR3. D genes are given only for firm matches.

>14|-|TRBJ2-7|TRBV28
TGTGCCAGCACCCCTAATCCCTCTTCCTACGAGCAGTACTTC
CASTPNPSSYEQYF
>13|-|TRBJ2-7|TRBV27
TGTGCCAGCAGTTTTCACAGCTCCTACGAGCAGTACTTC
CASSFHSSYEQYF
>13|-|TRBJ2-7|TRBV19
TGTGCCAGTAGTTACATTCTCCTCCACGAGCAGTACTTC
CASSYILLHEQYF
>15|TRBD1|TRBJ2-5|TRBV7-9
TGTGCCAGCAGCCGACTGACAGGGGGTGGAGAGACCCAGTACTTC
CASSRLTGGGETQYF
>14|-|TRBJ2-7|TRBV7-9
TGTGCCAGCAGCCCCCTAATATATGCATACGAGCAGTACTTC
CASSPLIYAYEQYF
>13|-|TRBJ1-5|TRBV29-1
TGCAGCGTTTCAGTGGGTGAGGGTCAGCCCCAGCATTTT
CSVSVGEGQPQHF
>18|TRBD1|TRBJ1-1|TRBV5-1
TGCGCCAGCAGCTACATGACAGGGCGCGGACCCTTGAGCACTGAAGCTTTCTTT
CASSYMTGRGPLSTEAFF
>15|-|TRBJ1-1|TRBV2
TGTGCCAGCAGGGGGGGTAGAGGGCCGAACGCTGAAGCTTTCTTT
CASRGGRGPNAEAFF
>12|-|TRBJ1-1|TRBV30
TGTGCCTGGAGTGCGGGGAACACTGAAGCTTTCTTT
CAWSAGNTEAFF
>13|-|TRBJ1-3|TRBV6-5
TGTGCCAGCAGTTTTGCAGGAGGAAACACCATATATTTT
CASSFAGGNTIYF
>12|-|TRBJ2-7|TRBV6-5
TGTGCCAGCAGAAATAGGGGGAGTAGGCAGTACTTC
CASRNRGSRQYF
>14|-|TRBJ2-7|TRBV11-2
TGTGCCAGCAGCTTAGCCCCTTCGACTCCGGAGCAGTACTTC
CASSLAPSTPEQYF
>15|TRBD1|TRBJ2-1|TRBV6-5
TGTGCCAGCAGTCTGGACAGGGCCTCGGGCAATGAGCAGTTCTTC
CASSLDRASGNEQFF
>16|TRBD1|TRBJ2-7|TRBV7-9
TGTGCCAGCAGCCGAAGAGACACAGGGGGTATATACGAGCAGTACTTC
CASSRRDTGGIYEQYF
>15|-|TRBJ2-5|TRBV7-7
TGTGCTAGCAGCTTAGCCCCGCGGCCTGGGGAGACCCAGTACTTC
CASSLAPRPGETQYF
>14|-|TRBJ1-2|TRBV10-3
TGTGCCATCAGTCTAGACAGCCACTCCTATGGCTACACCTTC
CAISLDSHSYGYTF
>14|-|TRBJ1-2|TRBV28
TGTGCCAGCAGTTTTTTTGGCGGAAGCTATGGCTACACCTTC
CASSFFGGSYGYTF